This T cell receptor beta chain was profiled in a study of immune characteristics of hereditary and idiopathic chronic pancreatitis. CDR3 length: 16 residues. V was pared by 0 bases and J by 4 bases, with 15 bases between. In germline, CDR1 is SGHKS, CDR2 YYEKEE (reference sequence). Total pancreatectomy with islet autotransplantation was the source of the chronic pancreatitis pancreas tissue. Clones were sequenced by immunoSEQ multiplex PCR, and TCRdb holds only the in-frame ones, with some missing. The sample contains 1,500 to 2,000 clones, roughly 85% of which appear only once. V is TRBV5-5 and J is TRBJ2-3; a possible D gene is TRBD1 (5 bases). The sequencing input was pancreas tissue with hereditary chronic pancreatitis. The TCR was taken from a human donor with chronic pancreatitis. The CDR3 loop is CASSLEARPQADTQYF. CDR3 DNA: TGTGCCAGCAGCTTGGAGGCCAGACCACAGGCAGATACGCAGTATTTT.